The rows below give T cell receptor beta chains drawn from one sample of a study of T cells in Graves' hyperthyroidism and ophthalmopathy. Each CDR3 protein gets one entry after TCRdb re-called the multiplex PCR reads with MiXCR. The table has 550,000 to 850,000 distinct CDR3 sequences, under 20% seen once. The sequenced sample consisted of blood. The receptors were sampled from a woman between 45 and 60 years old with Graves' hyperthyroidism that later progressed to Graves' ophthalmopathy. Both conserved end residues are part of each CDR3. Size is stated for part of the rows, as once, few or many counts, or as a class when the clone is expanded.

abundance,v_gene,CDR3aa
.,TRBV5-4,CASSPRRGEGYEQYF
few,TRBV2,CASSGTGGSGANVLTF
few,TRBV5-5,CASSYIPTTYNEQFF
.,TRBV15,CATSRAEYSNQPQHF
many,TRBV30,CAWSRTGGYTF
many,TRBV12-3/TRBV12-4,CASSLAPETQYF
.,TRBV14,CASSQGTPRGSPFGNYNEQFF
many,TRBV2,CASRGEGYEQFF
few,TRBV2,CASSEAGGNSGNTIYF
few,TRBV12-3/TRBV12-4,CASIRDTNTGELFF
.,TRBV6-1,CASRTRLGVSERTGELFF
many,TRBV30,CAGDRPPSTEAFF
.,TRBV6-4,CASSPDRGQEKLFF
.,TRBV7-2,CASSLRFSQKETQYF
.,TRBV11-2,CASSPEGVEEETQYF
many,TRBV6-1,CASRGQEGALNQPQHF
many,TRBV2,CGGQQDTQYF
many,TRBV3-1,CASSQDATDSYGYTF
few,TRBV10-1,CASSDTGTLNTGELFF
many,TRBV3-1,CASSQGRAEQYF
few,TRBV7-8,CASSGTGGRYGYTF
.,TRBV6-1,CASSQTWADEKLFF
.,TRBV6-1,CASRRGMESYNEQFF
many,TRBV5-1,CASSWGLGLAGAEEQFF
.,TRBV20-1,CSARPMEGGGNSPLHF
.,TRBV9,CASSVVSREGTDTQYF
few,TRBV13,CASSLGTGGANEKLFF
.,TRBV5-4,CASSLERGGSTGELFF
many,TRBV29-1,CSVEWLAGGNEQFF
.,TRBV7-9,CASIPGSQTKANYGYTF
many,TRBV2,CASMRGVNTGELFF
.,TRBV7-9,CASSLSPGTGALNTIYF
.,TRBV24-1,CATSDPYGRPGTDTQYF
many,TRBV7-9,CASSRGQNTEAFF
.,TRBV7-6,CASSLSPQGGYTF
few,TRBV30,CAWSREGSNYGYTF
.,TRBV6-1,CASNGQGSSYNSPLHF
.,TRBV14,CASSHSPGGPFTEAFF
many,TRBV5-1,CASSLRQGGNEKLFF
few,TRBV10-3,CAISRGQGYNEQFF
many,TRBV2,CASSALRETNEKLFF
few,TRBV24-1,CATSAGAVNSPLHF
few,TRBV6-5,CASSYSRVRTETEAFF
many,TRBV11-2,CASSLGQVLPEQYF
.,TRBV29-1,CSVDADTQYF
.,TRBV3-1,CASSHHGPRSEKLFF
many,TRBV6-1,CASSWDTDSNQPQHF
.,TRBV20-1,CSARAGTSGGREQYF
.,TRBV5-1,CASSLEGARNQPQHF
once,TRBV20-1,CSASKTGTTDTQYF
many,TRBV6-1,CASSSLGTSGGNFQETQYF
.,TRBV13,CASSLVLTGHGYTF
few,TRBV20-1,CSARPGPAQPQHF
many,TRBV18,CASSATRDLNTEAFF
.,TRBV19,CASSPRAGTDFEQYF
many,TRBV7-9,CASSLGTNQPQHF